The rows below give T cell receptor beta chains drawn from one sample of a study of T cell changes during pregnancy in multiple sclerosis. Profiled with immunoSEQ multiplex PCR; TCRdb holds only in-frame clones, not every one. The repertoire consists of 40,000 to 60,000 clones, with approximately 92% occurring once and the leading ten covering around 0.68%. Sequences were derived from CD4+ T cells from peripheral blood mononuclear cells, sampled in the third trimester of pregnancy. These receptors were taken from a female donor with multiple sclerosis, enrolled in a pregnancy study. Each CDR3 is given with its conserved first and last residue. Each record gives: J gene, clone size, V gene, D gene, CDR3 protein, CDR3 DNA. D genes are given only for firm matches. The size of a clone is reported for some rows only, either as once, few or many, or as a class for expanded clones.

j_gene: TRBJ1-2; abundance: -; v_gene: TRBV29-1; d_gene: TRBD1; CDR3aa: CSVWDSVNYGYTF; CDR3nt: TGCAGCGTGTGGGACAGCGTTAACTATGGCTACACCTTC
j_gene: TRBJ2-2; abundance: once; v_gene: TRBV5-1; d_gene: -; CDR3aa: CASSLGQGPGELFF; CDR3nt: TGCGCCAGCAGCTTAGGGCAGGGGCCCGGGGAGCTGTTTTTT
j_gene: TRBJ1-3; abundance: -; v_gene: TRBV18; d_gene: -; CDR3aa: CASSPGQRSSGNTIYF; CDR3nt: TGTGCCAGCTCACCCGGGCAGCGGAGCTCTGGAAACACCATATATTTT
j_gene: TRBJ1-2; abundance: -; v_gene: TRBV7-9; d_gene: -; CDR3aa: CASSLPGGVSLAYGYTF; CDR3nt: TGTGCCAGCAGCTTACCCGGAGGGGTCTCTCTTGCCTATGGCTACACCTTC
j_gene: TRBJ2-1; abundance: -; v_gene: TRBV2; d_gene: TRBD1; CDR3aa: CADRTGGLAGPSREQFF; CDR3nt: TGTGCAGACAGGACAGGGGGCTTGGCGGGGCCTTCACGAGAGCAGTTCTTC
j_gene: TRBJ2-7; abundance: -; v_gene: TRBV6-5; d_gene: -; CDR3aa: CASSRTSHLPYEQYF; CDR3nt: TGTGCCAGCAGCCGAACTAGCCACCTTCCCTACGAGCAGTACTTC
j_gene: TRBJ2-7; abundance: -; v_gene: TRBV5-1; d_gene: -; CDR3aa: CASSLSVTGEQYF; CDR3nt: TGCGCCAGCAGCTTATCCGTTACGGGCGAGCAGTACTTC
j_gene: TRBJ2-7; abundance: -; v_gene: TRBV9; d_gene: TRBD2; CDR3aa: CASSRTAGGAEQYF; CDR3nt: TGTGCCAGCAGCAGGACAGCGGGGGGTGCGGAGCAGTACTTC
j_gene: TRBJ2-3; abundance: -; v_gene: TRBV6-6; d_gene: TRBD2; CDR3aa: CASRPGLANTDTQYF; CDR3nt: TGTGCCAGCAGACCGGGACTAGCGAACACAGATACGCAGTATTTT
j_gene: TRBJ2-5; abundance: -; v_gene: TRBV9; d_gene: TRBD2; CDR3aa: CASSEGLAGTRQETQYF; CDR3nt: TGTGCCAGCAGCGAGGGACTAGCGGGGACCAGACAAGAGACCCAGTACTTC